This is a list of T cell receptor beta chains from one sample in a study of blood T cell repertoires in COVID-19. The method was immunoSEQ multiplex PCR; TCRdb's version includes in-frame clones alone and lacks a portion of them. The sample has some 120,000 clones; 80% are singletons. Sequenced sample: peripheral blood. The receptors stem from a human donor in a cohort sampled during active COVID-19. Both conserved end residues are part of each CDR3. Each record gives: clone size, V gene, J gene, D gene, CDR3 DNA, CDR3 protein. A D gene is named only where the DNA matches it firmly. Clone size is shown for a subset of rows, as once, few, many or a class of expanded clone.

clone_size: -; v_call: TRBV30; j_call: TRBJ2-1; d_call: TRBD2; cdr3_nt: TGTGCCTGGAGTGGGGGGGGAGCTTCCTACAATGAGCAGTTCTTC; cdr3_aa: CAWSGGGASYNEQFF
clone_size: -; v_call: TRBV5-1; j_call: TRBJ1-6; d_call: -; cdr3_nt: TGCGCCAGCAGCTTGGGGCAGGGGACTAGTTCACCCCTCCACTTT; cdr3_aa: CASSLGQGTSSPLHF
clone_size: -; v_call: TRBV7-9; j_call: TRBJ2-5; d_call: TRBD1; cdr3_nt: TGTGCCAGCAGCTTAGGACAGGGTGTATTGGAGACCCAGTACTTC; cdr3_aa: CASSLGQGVLETQYF
clone_size: -; v_call: TRBV28; j_call: TRBJ2-5; d_call: -; cdr3_nt: TGTGCCAGCAGTTCCGGGACTCCTACGGGGACCCAGTACTTC; cdr3_aa: CASSSGTPTGTQYF
clone_size: once; v_call: TRBV7-2; j_call: TRBJ2-2; d_call: -; cdr3_nt: TGTGCCAGCAGCTTAGAGTGGCGGAGCACCGGGGAGCTGTTTTTT; cdr3_aa: CASSLEWRSTGELFF
clone_size: -; v_call: TRBV18; j_call: TRBJ2-3; d_call: -; cdr3_nt: TGTGCCAGCTCACCCTCGAGGGAGGTCGTATTGGTTACGCAGTATTTT; cdr3_aa: CASSPSREVVLVTQYF
clone_size: -; v_call: TRBV27; j_call: TRBJ2-7; d_call: TRBD2; cdr3_nt: TGTGCCAGCAGTCGCCTAGCGGGGACCTACGAGCAGTACTTC; cdr3_aa: CASSRLAGTYEQYF
clone_size: -; v_call: TRBV7-2; j_call: TRBJ2-1; d_call: TRBD2; cdr3_nt: TGTGCCAGCACCTTATCTAGCGGGCCCTGGGGACGCAATGAGCAGTTCTTC; cdr3_aa: CASTLSSGPWGRNEQFF
clone_size: -; v_call: TRBV7-3; j_call: TRBJ2-6; d_call: TRBD1; cdr3_nt: TGTGCCAGCAGCTTAAGAGGGGGCGACGTTCCCTCTGGGGCCAACGTCCTGACTTTC; cdr3_aa: CASSLRGGDVPSGANVLTF
clone_size: once; v_call: TRBV6-1; j_call: TRBJ2-4; d_call: TRBD1; cdr3_nt: TGTGCCAGCAGTGCGGACCTAGTGGGACAGGGAACCAAAAACATTCAGTACTTC; cdr3_aa: CASSADLVGQGTKNIQYF
clone_size: -; v_call: TRBV12-3/TRBV12-4; j_call: TRBJ1-2; d_call: -; cdr3_nt: TGTGCCAGCAGTTTAGGACAGATCTATGGCTACACCTTC; cdr3_aa: CASSLGQIYGYTF
clone_size: many; v_call: TRBV5-1; j_call: TRBJ1-1; d_call: TRBD1; cdr3_nt: TGCGCCAGCAGCTTCCCCGGGACAGGGGATGAAGCTTTCTTT; cdr3_aa: CASSFPGTGDEAFF
clone_size: -; v_call: TRBV28; j_call: TRBJ2-2; d_call: -; cdr3_nt: TGTGCCAGCAGTGGTGGGACGGGAGAGCTCGGGGAGCTGTTTTTT; cdr3_aa: CASSGGTGELGELFF
clone_size: -; v_call: TRBV7-2; j_call: TRBJ2-7; d_call: TRBD1; cdr3_nt: TGTGCCAGCAGCTTAGTTTCGGGACAGGGCCTCTACGAGCAGTACTTC; cdr3_aa: CASSLVSGQGLYEQYF
clone_size: -; v_call: TRBV5-6; j_call: TRBJ2-2; d_call: TRBD2; cdr3_nt: TGTGCCAGCAGCTTGGGAGGGACTAGCGCTGCCGGGGAGCTGTTTTTT; cdr3_aa: CASSLGGTSAAGELFF
clone_size: -; v_call: TRBV7-2; j_call: TRBJ2-5; d_call: -; cdr3_nt: TGTGCCAGCAGCTTAGAGTTTCGGGAGACCCAGTACTTC; cdr3_aa: CASSLEFRETQYF
clone_size: -; v_call: TRBV7-2; j_call: TRBJ2-3; d_call: TRBD2; cdr3_nt: TGTGCCAGCAGCTCCCAACTAGCGGGGGGGCCAGGAGATACGCAGTATTTT; cdr3_aa: CASSSQLAGGPGDTQYF
clone_size: -; v_call: TRBV7-2; j_call: TRBJ1-1; d_call: -; cdr3_nt: TGTGCCAGCAGCTTAGTCTATCCCCGGACTGAAGCTTTCTTT; cdr3_aa: CASSLVYPRTEAFF
clone_size: once; v_call: TRBV19; j_call: TRBJ2-1; d_call: TRBD2; cdr3_nt: TGTGCCAGTAGTATTAGGTCAGGGCTAGCGGGGCCCTACAATGAGCAGTTCTTC; cdr3_aa: CASSIRSGLAGPYNEQFF
clone_size: -; v_call: TRBV2; j_call: TRBJ1-4; d_call: -; cdr3_nt: TGTGCCAGCACTAGTTGGGGGGGGCTCAAAAAACTGTTTTTT; cdr3_aa: CASTSWGGLKKLFF
clone_size: many; v_call: TRBV23-1; j_call: TRBJ2-1; d_call: TRBD1; cdr3_nt: TGCGCCAGTGACCGGGACAGGGGCCCCCTTAGCTCCTACAATGAGCAGTTCTTC; cdr3_aa: CASDRDRGPLSSYNEQFF
clone_size: -; v_call: TRBV6-5; j_call: TRBJ2-5; d_call: -; cdr3_nt: TGTGCCACAACAGGGAACATGTACCAAGAGACCCAGTACTTC; cdr3_aa: CATTGNMYQETQYF
clone_size: -; v_call: TRBV5-1; j_call: TRBJ2-4; d_call: -; cdr3_nt: TGCGCCAGCAGCCAGGACCGGGACAAGAGGTACTTC; cdr3_aa: CASSQDRDKRYF
clone_size: -; v_call: TRBV3-1/TRBV3-2; j_call: TRBJ1-6; d_call: TRBD1; cdr3_nt: TGTGCCAGCAGCCACATGGGACAGAATTCACCCCTCCACTTT; cdr3_aa: CASSHMGQNSPLHF